Listed below are T cell receptor beta chains from one sample, sequenced in a study of blood T cell repertoires in COVID-19. Clones were sequenced by immunoSEQ multiplex PCR, and TCRdb holds only the in-frame ones, with some missing. The sample carries hundreds of thousands of clones, 85% recorded once. The sample comprised peripheral blood. These receptors originate from a man over 45 with active or convalescent COVID-19. Each CDR3 is given with its conserved first and last residue. A D gene is named only where the DNA matches it firmly. Clone sizes are given selectively: once, few, many, or a class where the clone is expanded.

D gene: NA; CDR3 length: 17; J gene: TRBJ2-2; clone size: NA; V gene: TRBV7-3; CDR3 DNA: TGTGCCAGCAGCCCCCGACCGGGGGTGGGGGTGGCCGGGGAGCTGTTTTTT; CDR3 protein: CASSPRPGVGVAGELFF
D gene: NA; CDR3 length: 13; J gene: TRBJ2-7; clone size: NA; V gene: TRBV14; CDR3 DNA: TGTGCCAGCAGCCAAGATAGAGCCTACGAGCAGTACTTC; CDR3 protein: CASSQDRAYEQYF
D gene: NA; CDR3 length: 16; J gene: TRBJ2-7; clone size: NA; V gene: TRBV7-9; CDR3 DNA: TGTGCCAGCAGCTTCCGACAGGGAGGCCTTTCCTACGAGCAGTACTTC; CDR3 protein: CASSFRQGGLSYEQYF
D gene: NA; CDR3 length: 16; J gene: TRBJ2-3; clone size: NA; V gene: TRBV5-6; CDR3 DNA: TGTGCCAGCAGCCTCTCGGGGAGGCCCCCTGCAAGTACGCAGTATTTT; CDR3 protein: CASSLSGRPPASTQYF
D gene: TRBD1; CDR3 length: 14; J gene: TRBJ1-2; clone size: few; V gene: TRBV30; CDR3 DNA: TGTGCCTGGAGTCAAGACAGGGGAGGCTATGGCTACACCTTC; CDR3 protein: CAWSQDRGGYGYTF
D gene: NA; CDR3 length: 14; J gene: TRBJ1-5; clone size: NA; V gene: TRBV4-3; CDR3 DNA: TGCGCCAGCAGCCAAGACCCCGGCAGGCAGCCCCAGCATTTT; CDR3 protein: CASSQDPGRQPQHF
D gene: NA; CDR3 length: 13; J gene: TRBJ1-1; clone size: NA; V gene: TRBV30; CDR3 DNA: TGTGCCTGGACTAAGTCAGGGTTCACTGAAGCTTTCTTT; CDR3 protein: CAWTKSGFTEAFF
D gene: TRBD2; CDR3 length: 17; J gene: TRBJ2-3; clone size: NA; V gene: TRBV27; CDR3 DNA: TGTGCCAGCAGTCCCGGGACTAGCGGAGGTTTCACAGATACGCAGTATTTT; CDR3 protein: CASSPGTSGGFTDTQYF
D gene: TRBD1; CDR3 length: 19; J gene: TRBJ2-6; clone size: NA; V gene: TRBV7-6; CDR3 DNA: TGTGCCAGCAGCCCGGAGACAGGGCTCTCTCTCTCTGGGGCCAACGTCCTGACTTTC; CDR3 protein: CASSPETGLSLSGANVLTF
D gene: NA; CDR3 length: 18; J gene: TRBJ2-6; clone size: NA; V gene: TRBV9; CDR3 DNA: TGTGCCAGCAGCGGCGGGTCCATACACCTCACTGGGGCCAACGTCCTGACTTTC; CDR3 protein: CASSGGSIHLTGANVLTF
D gene: NA; CDR3 length: 15; J gene: TRBJ1-4; clone size: NA; V gene: TRBV6-2/TRBV6-3; CDR3 DNA: TGTGCCAGCAGCCCGATACAGTCAACTAATGAAAAACTGTTTTTT; CDR3 protein: CASSPIQSTNEKLFF
D gene: TRBD2; CDR3 length: 17; J gene: TRBJ2-1; clone size: NA; V gene: TRBV19; CDR3 DNA: TGTGCCAGTAGTATAAGGCTCTTAGCGGGACTCTACAATGAGCAGTTCTTC; CDR3 protein: CASSIRLLAGLYNEQFF
D gene: NA; CDR3 length: 17; J gene: TRBJ2-4; clone size: NA; V gene: TRBV2; CDR3 DNA: TGTGCCAGCAGTGAATCTCGACTCCGAGTCGCCAAAAACATTCAGTACTTC; CDR3 protein: CASSESRLRVAKNIQYF